One TCR beta chain is described in this entry. The target antigen is unknown. These data originate in a study of cytomegalovirus exposure and HLA in healthy donors. Study in general: Researchers previously reported finding fewer than 140 million unique TCR beta sequences from approximately 200 million T cells. Study results and limitations: Researchers catalogued approximately 170 TCR beta chains as cytomegalovirus-associated. Solely CMV serostatus was available to characterize immune exposure.

This PCR relied on a set of 60 Vbeta primers and 13 Jbeta primers. The method was immunoSEQ multiplex PCR; TCRdb's version includes in-frame clones alone and lacks a portion of them. This sample yields 300,000 or so clones, of which approximately 85% are seen a single time; about 2% belongs to the top ten. The source is a woman in her forties in good health and CMV-seropositive. The specimen sequenced was PBMCs.

The CDR3 DNA sequence: TGTGCCAGCAGTGAAATGGCTTCGACAGCTTCTTATGGCTACACCTTC. This translates into CASSEMASTASYGYTF. The chain joins TRBV6-1 to TRBJ1-2; the D gene is possibly TRBD1 (5 bases). CDR1 and CDR2 (germline): MNHNS, SASEGT. The CDR3 is made up of 16 amino acids. The V gene lost 2 bases and the J gene lost 5 bases, with 18 bases spanning the gap.